This T cell receptor beta chain comes out of a study of CD8 T cells in ankylosing spondylitis. The study's findings and limits: Some motif variants had been reported before (in reactive arthritis synovial fluid and blood). Blood from ankylosing spondylitis patients appeared to carry a characteristic roughly eight-variant TCR beta motif. According to the report, clones linked to the disease were significantly enriched in matched synovial fluid samples taken from ankylosing spondylitis patients.

The authors made TCR beta libraries by quantitative 5'-RACE with molecular barcodes. Via MiXCR, TCRdb re-called the 5' RACE reads, giving one row per CDR3 protein. The data show about 220,000 distinct CDR3 sequences, about 16% seen once. Germline V CDR1 and CDR2: SGHRS, YFSETQ. After removal of 4 bases from V and 1 base from J, the junction contained 6 bases not matched to a gene. The CDR3 sequence is 17 residues long. In regard to this clonotype: Its cognate antigen is unknown.

V usage is TRBV5-1 and J usage is TRBJ2-5; 14 bases align to TRBD2. The sequencing sample was made of blood, either unsorted or a sorted T cell fraction (not recorded which). This TCR was sampled from a male donor with ankylosing spondylitis. Here the CDR3 DNA reads TGCGCCAGCAGCCCAGGACTAGCGGGGGGCCCCCAAGAGACCCAGTACTTC. This translates into CASSPGLAGGPQETQYF.